What follows are 10 T cell receptor beta chains derived from one specimen sequenced in a study of blood T cells in healthy people across ages. A sample-barcoded 5' primer and a J-beta primer mix were used in a second PCR of about 6 to 12 cycles. TCRdb redid the calling of the 5' RACE reads with MiXCR, one entry per CDR3 protein. The repertoire holds 1.5 million to 2 million distinct CDR3 sequences, around 48% seen once, with less than 2.5% in the top ten. What was sequenced was blood. The receptors derive from a middle-aged woman in good health.

This clonotype was picked up one time. The chain carries TRBV10-3 and TRBJ2-1; tentative D call: TRBD1 (6 bases). V shed 1 base and J shed 8 bases, with 9 bases lying between them. The CDR3 covers 13 residues. Germline V gives CDR1 ENHRY, CDR2 SYGVKD. The CDR3 sequence: CAISEYEGDEQFF. CDR3 nucleotides: TGTGCCATCAGTGAGTATGAGGGGGATGAGCAGTTCTTC.

In this sample, this clonotype turned up a few times. V gene TRBV6-2 or TRBV6-3 combines with J gene TRBJ2-4; 10 nucleotides agree with TRBD1. With 7 bases clipped from V and 10 bases from J, the junction kept 4 bases outside the gene matches. The CDR3 length is 12 residues. Germline V gene lookup returns CDR1 MNHEY and CDR2 SVGEGT. DNA for the CDR3: TGTGCCAGCAACGCGGACAGGGGGATTCAGTACTTC. The encoded protein is CASNADRGIQYF.

This clonotype was picked up a small number of times. V and J are TRBV28 and TRBJ2-3; D unresolved. V was cut by 3 bases and J by 6 bases, with 10 bases left in between. The CDR3 covers 13 residues. Per germline, CDR1 MDHEN and CDR2 SYDVKM. The CDR3 protein is CASSFWPGDTQYF. CDR3 DNA sequence: TGTGCCAGCAGTTTCTGGCCCGGGGATACGCAGTATTTT.

The chain recombines TRBV29-1 with TRBJ1-1; TRBD1 agrees at 9 bases. J was trimmed by 1 base and V by 4 bases; bases with no gene match: 4. CDR3 length equals 14 residues. Germline lookup yields CDR1 SQVTM and CDR2 ANQGSEA. In nucleotides, the CDR3 is TGCAGCGTTGGGGACAGGGTATGGAACACTGAAGCTTTCTTT. Translating gives CSVGDRVWNTEAFF.

The V gene is TRBV5-1, the J gene TRBJ1-2; D might be TRBD1 (5 bases). The CDR3 spans 14 residues. V shed 4 bases and J shed 0 bases, with 10 bases lying between them. Looked up from germline, CDR1 is SGHRS and CDR2 is YFSETQ. The CDR3 sequence: CASSPQVSNYGYTF. The CDR3, as DNA: TGCGCCAGCAGCCCACAGGTGTCTAACTATGGCTACACCTTC.

In its sample, this clonotype was seen once. The chain couples TRBV20-1 to TRBJ1-4, with D perhaps matching TRBD1 (6 bases). Per germline, CDR1 DFQATT and CDR2 SNEGSKA (reference sequence). The CDR3 length is 14 residues. Trimming removed 0 bases from V and 8 bases from J, with 13 bases in between. The CDR3 coding sequence is TGCAGTGCTAGAGAAGATCCAGGGGACGAAAAACTGTTTTTT. Translation: CSAREDPGDEKLFF.

The CDR3 sequence is CASSASQGAGEQFF. CDR3 bases: TGTGCCAGCAGCGCATCACAGGGGGCGGGTGAGCAGTTCTTC. The genes are TRBV7-2 and TRBJ2-1; TRBD1 aligns across 9 bases. V lost 5 bases and J lost 9; bases outside the gene matches: 8. Germline values: CDR1 SGHTA, CDR2 FQGNSA. The CDR3 contains 14 residues.

The chain is built from TRBV24-1 and TRBJ2-3; D not certain. Trimming removed 3 bases at V and 2 bases at J, with 14 bases between. Germline assignment: CDR1 KGHDR and CDR2 SFDVKD. This CDR3 has 16 amino acids. This chain's CDR3 is CATSDTTGRNTDTQYF. CDR3 bases: TGTGCCACCAGTGATACGACCGGCAGGAACACAGATACGCAGTATTTT.

CDR3: CASSLGQAGQGTPLHF. The CDR3 bases are TGTGCCAGCAGCTTAGGACAGGCCGGCCAAGGGACACCCCTCCACTTT. The genes are TRBV7-2 and TRBJ1-6, with D perhaps TRBD1 (6 bases). With 1 base removed from V and 11 bases from J, the gap between germline ends came to 18 bases. CDR1 is SGHTA and CDR2 is FQGNSA in the germline V gene. This CDR3 region has 16 residues.

The V gene is TRBV7-2, the J gene TRBJ2-7, with TRBD2 as a possible D gene (5 bases). The CDR3 is 14 amino acids. From germline, CDR1 is SGHTA and CDR2 FQGNSA. Trimming shortened V by 4 bases and J by 6 bases, and 16 bases separated the two germline ends. The CDR3 loop reads CASSSGIQLSEQYF. The CDR3 nucleotides read TGTGCCAGCAGCTCCGGGATTCAACTTAGCGAGCAGTACTTC.